The T cell receptor (beta chain) described here comes from a study of T-cell reconstitution after alpha-beta-depleted transplantation in children. Study-wide points: At around two months after transplant, the alpha-beta T cells were reportedly derived from several hundred expanded clones that came from non-depleted graft cells.

V dropped 0 bases and J dropped 4; count of bases not matched to a gene: 5. The CDR3 length is 15 residues. From germline, CDR1 is SGDLS and CDR2 YYNGEE. This clonotype was found a few times. The antigen is unknown. Preparing the TCRbeta library involved the use of unique molecular identifiers. MiXCR, applied by TCRdb to the PCR reads, yields one record per CDR3 protein. The table shows roughly 340,000 distinct CDR3 sequences, with roughly 16% occurring only once. The receptor's source is a male patient between 2 and 10 years old who had a stem cell transplant for acute lymphoblastic leukemia, so the T cells may come from the graft donor. The sample was PBMCs, mostly from graft donor cells, taken 360 days after TCRalphabeta/CD19-depleted stem cell transplant. V gene TRBV9 combines with J gene TRBJ2-5, with TRBD1 identical over 8 bases. CDR3 region: CASSVGTGYGETQYF. The DNA of the CDR3 is TGTGCCAGCAGCGTAGGGACAGGGTACGGAGAGACCCAGTACTTC.